These T cell receptor beta chains were read from a single sample in a study of vaccination effects on CD4 cells after COVID-19. Profiled with immunoSEQ multiplex PCR; TCRdb holds only in-frame clones, not every one. The sample yields over 25,000 clones, approximately 70% seen once. Their recognized antigens are unknown. The sequenced sample was CD4+ T cells from PBMCs cultured with HCoV-NL63 spike peptides, obtained before COVID-19 vaccination. The receptors derive from a human donor who received a COVID-19 vaccine. Each CDR3 is given with its conserved first and last residue. The order of the fields is J gene, D gene, V gene, clone size, CDR3 DNA, CDR3 protein. A D gene is named only where the DNA matches it firmly. Rows may omit the clone size; those that give it use once, few, many or a size class.

>TRBJ2-7|.|TRBV19|.
TGTGCCAGTAGTATTTCAGGTCGTTACGAGCAGTACTTC
CASSISGRYEQYF
>TRBJ2-7|.|TRBV5-1|.
TGCGCCAGCGCTTACGTAGGGACCAACTACGAGCAGTACTTC
CASAYVGTNYEQYF
>TRBJ2-7|.|TRBV19|many
TGTGCCAGTAGTATCATGGAGGGGTCAGGCGAGCAGTACTTC
CASSIMEGSGEQYF
>TRBJ2-5|.|TRBV7-2|.
TGTGCCAGCAGCTTAAGGGGTCTGGGCCAAGAGACCCAGTACTTC
CASSLRGLGQETQYF
>TRBJ1-3|.|TRBV6-5|.
TGTGCCAGCAGGACAAGCTCTGGAAACACCATATATTTT
CASRTSSGNTIYF
>TRBJ2-3|.|TRBV7-9|.
TGTGCCAGCAGCCCGCCGGGGACACCGGGTACGCAGTATTTT
CASSPPGTPGTQYF
>TRBJ2-5|TRBD1|TRBV27|.
TGTGCCAGCAGTCGACAGGGGATGTCCCAGTACTTC
CASSRQGMSQYF
>TRBJ1-2|.|TRBV28|once
TGTGCCAGCAGTTTAAGGGCAGCGACTAATGGCTACACCTTC
CASSLRAATNGYTF
>TRBJ1-1|TRBD1|TRBV3-1/TRBV3-2|.
TGTGCCAGCAGCCGGGGACAGGGGACTGAAGCTTTCTTT
CASSRGQGTEAFF
>TRBJ1-2|TRBD1|TRBV14|.
TGTGCCAGCAGCCCCCTAGGAGGGGGCGCCACCTATGGCTACACCTTC
CASSPLGGGATYGYTF
>TRBJ2-7|.|TRBV6-6|.
TGTGCCAGCAGTTACGGGGCAGGGGCAAAGCAGTACTTC
CASSYGAGAKQYF
>TRBJ1-1|.|TRBV5-1|.
TGCGCCAGCAGCGTGACGACAGCGATGAACACTGAAGCTTTCTTT
CASSVTTAMNTEAFF
>TRBJ1-1|.|TRBV6-5|.
TGTGCCAGCAGTTACTCTCGAGGGGGACGGAACACTGAAGCTTTCTTT
CASSYSRGGRNTEAFF
>TRBJ1-2|.|TRBV5-4|.
TGTGCCAGCAGCGGGGGGGTGGGGCAGGGCTACACCTTC
CASSGGVGQGYTF
>TRBJ2-1|.|TRBV27|.
TGTGCCAGCAGTTTATGGGGTAGCCCGAGCTCCTACAATGAGCAGTTCTTC
CASSLWGSPSSYNEQFF
>TRBJ2-7|.|TRBV7-2|.
TGTGCCAGCAGCTCGACAAGCCGGTCCTACGAGCAGTACTTC
CASSSTSRSYEQYF
>TRBJ1-1|.|TRBV5-6|.
TGTGCCAGCAGCTTGATGAGTTTCTGGAGAGTCATGAACACTGAAGCTTTCTTT
CASSLMSFWRVMNTEAFF
>TRBJ2-1|TRBD2|TRBV3-1/TRBV3-2|.
TGTGCCAGCAGCCGAGGTAGCGGGGGGGTTAACAATGAGCAGTTCTTC
CASSRGSGGVNNEQFF
>TRBJ2-5|TRBD2|TRBV18|.
TGTGCCAGCTCACCCACCCCCCTATTGCGAGCGGGAACCCAAGAGACCCAGTACTTC
CASSPTPLLRAGTQETQYF
>TRBJ2-6|.|TRBV5-1|.
TGCGCCAGCAGCTCCTCCGGGGCGTTTGGGGCCAACGTCCTGACTTTC
CASSSSGAFGANVLTF
>TRBJ2-1|TRBD2|TRBV28|.
TGTGCCAGCAGTTCCCTGACTAGCGGGAGGGCCTCGATCAATGAGCAGTTCTTC
CASSSLTSGRASINEQFF
>TRBJ1-1|TRBD1|TRBV5-6|.
TGTGCCAGCAGCTTGATATCAGGGGGCGAGACTGAAGCTTTCTTT
CASSLISGGETEAFF
>TRBJ2-5|TRBD2|TRBV6-1|.
TGTGCCAGCAGTGAACTAGCGGGAGAGCAAGAGACCCAGTACTTC
CASSELAGEQETQYF
>TRBJ2-7|.|TRBV27|.
TGTGCCAGCAGTCGCCGACAGGCCTACGAGCAGTACTTC
CASSRRQAYEQYF
>TRBJ1-2|TRBD1|TRBV5-1|.
TGCGCCAGCAGCTGGGGACAGAGCTTTAACTATGGCTACACCTTC
CASSWGQSFNYGYTF
>TRBJ1-2|.|TRBV21-1|.
TGTGCCAGCAGCCTCTTTGGCTACACCTTC
CASSLFGYTF
>TRBJ2-5|TRBD2|TRBV5-1|.
TGCGCCAGCAGCTTGTTGCCGACGGGAGGAGAGACCCAGTACTTC
CASSLLPTGGETQYF
>TRBJ2-2|TRBD1|TRBV9|.
TGTGCCAGCAGTCTACAGGGGTTAGGCGGGGAGCTGTTTTTT
CASSLQGLGGELFF
>TRBJ2-6|.|TRBV19|.
TGTGCCAGTAGTATAGCTTCTGGGGCTGGGGCCAACGTCCTGACTTTC
CASSIASGAGANVLTF